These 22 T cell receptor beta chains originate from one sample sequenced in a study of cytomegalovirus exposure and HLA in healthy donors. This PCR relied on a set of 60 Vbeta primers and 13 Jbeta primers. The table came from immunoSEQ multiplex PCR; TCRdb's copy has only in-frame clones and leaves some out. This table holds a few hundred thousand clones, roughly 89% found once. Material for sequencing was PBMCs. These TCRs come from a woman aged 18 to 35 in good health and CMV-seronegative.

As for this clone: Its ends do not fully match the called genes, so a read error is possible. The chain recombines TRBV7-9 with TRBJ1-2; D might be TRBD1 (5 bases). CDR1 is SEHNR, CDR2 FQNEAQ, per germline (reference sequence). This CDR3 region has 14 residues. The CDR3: CSSSFQGLFSGYTF. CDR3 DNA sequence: TGTTCCAGCAGCTTTCAGGGCCTCTTCTCCGGCTACACCTTC.

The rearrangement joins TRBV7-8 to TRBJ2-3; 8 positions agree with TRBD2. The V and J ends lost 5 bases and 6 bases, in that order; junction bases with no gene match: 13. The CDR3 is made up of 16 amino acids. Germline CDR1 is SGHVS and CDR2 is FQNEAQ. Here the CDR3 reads CASSGFGGGPKDTQYF. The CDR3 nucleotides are TGTGCCAGCAGCGGCTTTGGCGGGGGGCCCAAGGATACGCAGTATTTT.

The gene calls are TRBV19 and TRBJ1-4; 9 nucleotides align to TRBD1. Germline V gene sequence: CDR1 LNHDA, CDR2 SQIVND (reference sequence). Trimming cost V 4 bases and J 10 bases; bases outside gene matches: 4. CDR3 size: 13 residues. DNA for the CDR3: TGTGCCAGTAGTAGACAGGGGGGTGGAAAACTGTTTTTT. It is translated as CASSRQGGGKLFF.

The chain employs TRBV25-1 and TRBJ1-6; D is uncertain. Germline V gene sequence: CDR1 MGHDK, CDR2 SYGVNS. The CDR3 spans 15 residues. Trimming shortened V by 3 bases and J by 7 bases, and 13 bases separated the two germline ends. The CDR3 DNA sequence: TGTGCCAGCAGTGAGGAGGGCAGAACCAATTCACCCCTCCACTTT. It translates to CASSEEGRTNSPLHF. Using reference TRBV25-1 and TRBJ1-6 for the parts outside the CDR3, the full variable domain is EADIYQTPRYLVIGTGKKITLECSQTMGHDKMYWYQQDPGMELHLIHYSYGVNSTEKGDLSSESTVSRIRTEHFPLTLESARPSHTSQYLCASSEEGRTNSPLHFGNGTRLTVT.

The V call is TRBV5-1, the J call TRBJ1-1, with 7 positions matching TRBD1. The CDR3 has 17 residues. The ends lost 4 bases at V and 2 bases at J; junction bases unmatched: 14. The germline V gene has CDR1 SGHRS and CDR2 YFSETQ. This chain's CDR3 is CASSRRIAGQLNTEAFF. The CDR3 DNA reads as TGCGCCAGCAGCAGACGGATTGCGGGACAGCTAAACACTGAAGCTTTCTTT.

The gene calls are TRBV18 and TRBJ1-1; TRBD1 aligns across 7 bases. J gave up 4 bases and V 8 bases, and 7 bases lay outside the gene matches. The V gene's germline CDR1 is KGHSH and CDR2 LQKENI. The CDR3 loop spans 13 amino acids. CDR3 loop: CASRTGERTEAFF. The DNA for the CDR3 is TGTGCCAGCCGTACAGGGGAGCGCACTGAAGCTTTCTTT.

The CDR3 reads CSVGIEQFF. Here the CDR3 DNA reads TGCAGCGTTGGTATTGAGCAGTTCTTC. The chain is built from TRBV29-1 and TRBJ2-1, with D unclear. The length of the CDR3 is 9 residues. Looked up from germline, CDR1 is SQVTM and CDR2 is ANQGSEA. Between the trimmed V and J ends, which lost 4 bases and 9 bases, there was a span of 4 bases.

This CDR3 reads CASSQDPTRFYEQYF. The CDR3 DNA reads TGTGCCAGCAGCCAAGATCCGACTAGATTCTACGAGCAGTACTTC. The V call is TRBV4-2, the J call TRBJ2-7, with D perhaps TRBD2 (6 bases). CDR1 is LGHNA and CDR2 is YNFKEQ in the germline V gene. The CDR3 runs 15 residues. V lost 0 bases and J lost 3, with 12 bases in between.

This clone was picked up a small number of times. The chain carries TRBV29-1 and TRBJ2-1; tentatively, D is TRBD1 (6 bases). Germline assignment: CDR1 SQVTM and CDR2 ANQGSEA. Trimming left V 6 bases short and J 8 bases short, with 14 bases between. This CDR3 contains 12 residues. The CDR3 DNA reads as TGCAGCGTCCGTCAACAGGGCGATGAGCAGTTCTTC. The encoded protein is CSVRQQGDEQFF.

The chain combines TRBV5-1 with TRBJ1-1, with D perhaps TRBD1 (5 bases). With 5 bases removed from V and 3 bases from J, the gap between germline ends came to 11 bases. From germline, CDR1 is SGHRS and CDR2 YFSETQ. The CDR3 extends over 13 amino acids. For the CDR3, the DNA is TGCGCCAGCAGGCAAGACAGAGACACTGAAGCTTTCTTT. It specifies CASRQDRDTEAFF.

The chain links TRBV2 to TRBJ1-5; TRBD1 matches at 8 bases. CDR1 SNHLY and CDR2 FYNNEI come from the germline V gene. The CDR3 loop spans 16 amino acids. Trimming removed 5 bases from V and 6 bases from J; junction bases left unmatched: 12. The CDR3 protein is CASSWNGQGGGQPQHF. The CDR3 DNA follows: TGTGCCAGCAGTTGGAATGGACAGGGAGGCGGTCAGCCCCAGCATTTT.

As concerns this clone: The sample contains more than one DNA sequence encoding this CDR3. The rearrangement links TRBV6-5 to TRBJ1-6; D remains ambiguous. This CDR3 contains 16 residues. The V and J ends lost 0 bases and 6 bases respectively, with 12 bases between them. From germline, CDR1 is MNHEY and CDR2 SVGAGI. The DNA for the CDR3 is TGTGCCAGCAGTTACTCTACTCTGGTTGCTAATTCACCCCTCCACTTT. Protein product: CASSYSTLVANSPLHF.

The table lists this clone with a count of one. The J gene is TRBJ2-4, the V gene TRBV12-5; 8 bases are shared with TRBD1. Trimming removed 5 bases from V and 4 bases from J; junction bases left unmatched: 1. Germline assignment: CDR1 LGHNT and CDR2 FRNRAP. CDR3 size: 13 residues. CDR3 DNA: TGTGCTAGTGGTCGGGACAGGAAAAACATTCAGTACTTC. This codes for CASGRDRKNIQYF.

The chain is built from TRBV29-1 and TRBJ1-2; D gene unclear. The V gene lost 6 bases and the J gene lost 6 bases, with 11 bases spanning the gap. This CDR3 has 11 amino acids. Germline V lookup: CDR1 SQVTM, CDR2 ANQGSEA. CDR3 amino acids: CSVPDEDGYTF. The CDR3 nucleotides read TGCAGCGTCCCCGATGAGGATGGCTACACCTTC.

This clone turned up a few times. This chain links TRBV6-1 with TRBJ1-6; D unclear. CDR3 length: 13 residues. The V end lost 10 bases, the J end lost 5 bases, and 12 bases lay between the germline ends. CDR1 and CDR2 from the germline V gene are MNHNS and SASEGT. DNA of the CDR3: TGTGCCACCGAAGAAACAGATAATTCACCCCTCCACTTT. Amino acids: CATEETDNSPLHF.

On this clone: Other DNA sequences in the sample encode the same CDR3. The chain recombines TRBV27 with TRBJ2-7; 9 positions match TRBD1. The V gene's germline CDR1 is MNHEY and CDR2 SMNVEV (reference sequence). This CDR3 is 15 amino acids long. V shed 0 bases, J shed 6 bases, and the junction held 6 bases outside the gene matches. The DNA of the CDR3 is TGTGCCAGCAGTTTATCGGGGGACAGGGTGGTCGAGCAGTACTTC. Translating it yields CASSLSGDRVVEQYF.

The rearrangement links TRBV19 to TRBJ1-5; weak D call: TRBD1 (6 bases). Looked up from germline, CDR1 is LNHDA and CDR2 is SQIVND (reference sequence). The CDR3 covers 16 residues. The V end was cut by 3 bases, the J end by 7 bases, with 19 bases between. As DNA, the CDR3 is TGTGCCAGTAGTATGAGGCCCGGCAGGGGTGGCCAGCCCCAGCATTTT. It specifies CASSMRPGRGGQPQHF.

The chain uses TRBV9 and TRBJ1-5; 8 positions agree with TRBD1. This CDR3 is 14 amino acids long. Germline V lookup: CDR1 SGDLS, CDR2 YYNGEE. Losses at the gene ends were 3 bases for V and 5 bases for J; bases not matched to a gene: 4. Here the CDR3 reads CASSEQDRDQPQHF. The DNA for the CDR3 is TGTGCCAGCAGCGAACAGGACAGGGATCAGCCCCAGCATTTT.

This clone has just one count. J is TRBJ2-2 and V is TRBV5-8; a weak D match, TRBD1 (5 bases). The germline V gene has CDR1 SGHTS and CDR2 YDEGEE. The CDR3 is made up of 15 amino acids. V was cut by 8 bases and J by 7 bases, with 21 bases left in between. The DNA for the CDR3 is TGTGCCAGTTCCTTCACGAGCAGGGCTATCGGGGAGCTGTTTTTT. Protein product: CASSFTSRAIGELFF.

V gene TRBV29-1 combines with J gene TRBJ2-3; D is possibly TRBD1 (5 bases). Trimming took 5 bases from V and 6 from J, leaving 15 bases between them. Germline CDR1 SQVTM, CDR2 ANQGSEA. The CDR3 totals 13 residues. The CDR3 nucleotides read TGCAGCGTTCAGGGTACCCTGGCGGATACGCAGTATTTT. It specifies CSVQGTLADTQYF.

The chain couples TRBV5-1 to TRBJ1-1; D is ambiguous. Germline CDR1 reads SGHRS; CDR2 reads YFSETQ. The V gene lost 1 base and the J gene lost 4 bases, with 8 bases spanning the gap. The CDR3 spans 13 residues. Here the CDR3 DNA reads TGCGCCAGCAGCTTGTCCCTTCTCACTGAAGCTTTCTTT. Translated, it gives CASSLSLLTEAFF.

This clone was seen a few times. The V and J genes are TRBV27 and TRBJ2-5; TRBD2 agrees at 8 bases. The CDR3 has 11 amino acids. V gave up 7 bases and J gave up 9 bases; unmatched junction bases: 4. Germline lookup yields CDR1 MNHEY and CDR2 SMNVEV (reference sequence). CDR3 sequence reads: CASTAGGAQYF. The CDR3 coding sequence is TGTGCCAGCACCGCCGGGGGGGCCCAGTACTTC.